These T cell receptor beta chains were read from a single sample in a study of beta chain features in type 1 diabetes. Sequenced by immunoSEQ multiplex PCR; TCRdb stores in-frame clones only, minus some. The table records over 500,000 clones, 15% to 19% of them present only once. The material sequenced was naive CD4+ T cells from blood. These receptors came from a man between 18 and 29 years old in good health. Each CDR3 is given with its conserved first and last residue. Each record gives: clone size, J gene, D gene, V gene, CDR3 DNA, CDR3 protein. The D gene is left open where the match is weak. Some rows mark clone size as missing; the rest say once, few, many or name a class of expanded clone.

few TRBJ1-5 - TRBV30 TGTGCCTGGAGTGTAACAAAACCTACAGGGAATCAGCCCCAGCATTTT CAWSVTKPTGNQPQHF
few TRBJ1-1 - TRBV5-6 TGTGCCAGCAGCTTGGCTAGAACTGAAGCTTTCTTT CASSLARTEAFF
- TRBJ2-5 - TRBV10-2 TGCGCCAGCTCTCCGGGGGCCGGGGAGACCCAGTACTTC CASSPGAGETQYF
- TRBJ1-1 TRBD1 TRBV7-3 TGTGCCAGCAGCCAACAGGGGAATACTGAAGCTTTCTTT CASSQQGNTEAFF
- TRBJ2-3 - TRBV9 TGTGCCAGCAGCGTAACCCCAGGGCAGGGCACGGATACGCAGTATTTT CASSVTPGQGTDTQYF
- TRBJ2-5 - TRBV7-9 TGTGCCAGCAGCTTATGGGGCGCGAAGCAAGAGACCCAGTACTTC CASSLWGAKQETQYF
- TRBJ2-1 - TRBV11-2 TGTGCCAGCAGGTTCCCGGGACACTGGTACAATGAGCAGTTCTTC CASRFPGHWYNEQFF
few TRBJ1-4 - TRBV7-2 TGTGCCAGCAGCTTAGCGATGGGGAGTAATGAAAAACTGTTTTTT CASSLAMGSNEKLFF
- TRBJ1-2 - TRBV15 TGTGCCACCAGCAGAACTCCGGGACGCACCAACTATGGCTACACCTTC CATSRTPGRTNYGYTF
- TRBJ1-5 - TRBV7-8 TGTGCCAGCAGCTCAAGGTCGTCCGGGATGCATCAGCCCCAGCATTTT CASSSRSSGMHQPQHF
- TRBJ1-1 - TRBV29-1 TGCAGCGTTGACATGTCGAACACTGAAGCTTTCTTT CSVDMSNTEAFF
- TRBJ2-5 - TRBV5-1 TGCGCCAGCAGCCCTCCACCGTCCCAAGAGACCCAGTACTTC CASSPPPSQETQYF
- TRBJ2-7 - TRBV19 TGTGCCAGTAGTCTGAGTAGGGTTTCTCCCTACGAGCAGTACTTC CASSLSRVSPYEQYF
- TRBJ2-3 - TRBV6-5 TGTGCCAGCCGTTCTTGGTCAGATACGCAGTATTTT CASRSWSDTQYF
- TRBJ1-5 TRBD1 TRBV19 TGTGCCAGTAAAAATAGACAGGGGTGGAATCAGCCCCAGCATTTT CASKNRQGWNQPQHF
few TRBJ1-2 - TRBV9 TGTGCCAGCAGCGTGGGCCCAGCCGGCTATGGCTACACCTTC CASSVGPAGYGYTF